The 8 T cell receptor beta chains in this list originate from one sample, sequenced in a study of cytomegalovirus exposure and HLA in healthy donors. Researchers ran the PCR with 60 Vbeta and 13 Jbeta primers. This table comes from immunoSEQ multiplex PCR, and its TCRdb copy is limited to in-frame clones, with some not included. The sample carries about 200,000 clones, 65% to 90% recorded once. The specimen was PBMCs. The receptors derive from a girl under 18 in good health and CMV-seronegative.

This clone was counted a single time. CDR3 loop: CASSQADTPYEQYF. The CDR3 bases are TGCGCCAGCAGCCAGGCGGACACCCCCTACGAGCAGTACTTC. The rearrangement links TRBV4-1 to TRBJ2-7; tentative D call: TRBD1 (5 bases). The V and J ends lost 3 bases and 2 bases respectively, with 11 bases between them. The CDR3 covers 14 residues. The germline V gene encodes CDR1 MGHRA and CDR2 YSYEKL.

The chain links TRBV5-1 to TRBJ1-2; 8 bases match TRBD1. Germline values: CDR1 SGHRS, CDR2 YFSETQ. After removal of 4 bases from V and 4 bases from J, the junction contained 9 bases not matched to a gene. The CDR3 has 15 amino acids. This CDR3 reads CASSPWDRSTYGYTF. CDR3 nucleotide sequence: TGCGCCAGCAGCCCGTGGGACAGGTCCACCTATGGCTACACCTTC.

The J gene is TRBJ1-2, the V gene TRBV14, with 8 bases identical to TRBD1. V gave up 1 base and J gave up 4 bases; unmatched junction bases: 17. Germline-derived CDR1 and CDR2 are SGHDN and FVKESK. The CDR3 loop spans 19 amino acids. CDR3 loop: CASSQVLDRARDNRYGYTF. Written as DNA, the CDR3 is TGTGCCAGCAGCCAAGTACTGGACAGGGCCAGAGACAACCGCTATGGCTACACCTTC.

The rearrangement links TRBV7-9 to TRBJ1-3; 8 nucleotides line up with TRBD1. This CDR3 is 17 amino acids long. Germline-derived CDR1 and CDR2 are SEHNR and FQNEAQ (reference sequence). Trimming took 1 base from V and 0 from J; bases not matched to a gene: 5. The CDR3 loop reads CASSLGSTGGSGNTIYF. For the CDR3, the DNA is TGTGCCAGCAGCTTAGGAAGTACAGGGGGCTCTGGAAACACCATATATTTT.

This chain connects TRBV28 to TRBJ2-1, with D possibly being TRBD1 (7 bases). V was cut by 10 bases and J by 1 base, with 14 bases left in between. Germline CDR1 reads MDHEN; CDR2 reads SYDVKM. This CDR3 comprises 14 residues. CDR3 in amino acids: CAIRGAGSYNEQFF. The CDR3, as DNA: TGTGCCATCAGGGGGGCCGGGTCCTACAATGAGCAGTTCTTC.

V and J are TRBV7-8 and TRBJ2-1; possible D gene TRBD1, 5 bases. Germline V gives CDR1 SGHVS, CDR2 FQNEAQ. This CDR3 region has 12 residues. The V and J ends lost 1 base and 8 bases respectively, with 6 bases between them. DNA for the CDR3: TGTGCCAGCAGCTTAGGGGGCGATGAGCAGTTCTTC. It is translated as CASSLGGDEQFF.

The chain joins TRBV7-6 to TRBJ2-4; D might be TRBD2 (5 bases). This CDR3 spans 14 amino acids. V lost 1 base and J 6 bases, leaving 10 bases between the germline ends. Germline V gives CDR1 SGHVS, CDR2 FNYEAQ. The DNA of the CDR3 is TGTGCCAGCAGCTTAGAAGGACTGGGAAACATTCAGTACTTC. Its protein product is CASSLEGLGNIQYF.

The chain has TRBV7-2 and TRBJ2-2; D unresolved. The germline CDR1 and CDR2 sequences are SGHTA and FQGNSA. Trimming stripped 7 bases from V and 2 bases from J, with 8 bases between. This CDR3 is built from 13 residues. CDR3: CASTLVNTGELFF. As DNA, the CDR3 is TGTGCCAGCACCCTTGTTAACACCGGGGAGCTGTTTTTT.